This TCR beta chain comes out of a study of blood T cells in healthy people across ages. Whole-study results and caveats: Long-lived donors carried more naive CD4+ cells and greater diversity than aged donors. Shifts in expanded clonotypes may have been confounded by donor CMV status, which was unknown. Estimated diversity, derived from one million T cells, was regarded as an underestimate.

This clonotype was seen more than once but under ten times. Antigen unknown. A J-beta primer mix and a sample-barcoded 5' primer were used in a second PCR of roughly 7 to 12 cycles. Every sample returned 2.5 million or more CDR3-containing paired-end reads. TCRdb reprocessed the 5' RACE reads via MiXCR and lists one record per CDR3 protein. The sample contains 1,500,000 or so distinct CDR3 sequences, 59% of which appear only once. Trimming shortened V by 5 bases and J by 0 bases, and 15 bases separated the two germline ends. The CDR3 is 16 amino acids. CDR1 and CDR2 from the germline V gene are SGHRS and YFSETQ.

The chain is built from TRBV5-1 and TRBJ2-1; D tentatively reads TRBD1 or TRBD2 (6 bases each). The sample taken for sequencing was blood. The sequence was collected from a man younger than 35 in good health. CDR3 amino acids: CASSMSPGASYNEQFF. CDR3 nucleotide sequence: TGCGCCAGCAGTATGTCCCCGGGGGCCTCCTACAATGAGCAGTTCTTC.